Presented here are 22 T cell receptor beta chains from one specimen sequenced in a study of blood T cell repertoires in COVID-19. Sequencing used immunoSEQ multiplex PCR; TCRdb keeps in-frame clones, though not all of them. The top ten hold roughly 15% of the sample, which has roughly 76,000 clones, around three quarters seen once. What was sequenced was peripheral blood. Source of these receptors: a human donor in a cohort sampled during active COVID-19.

The rearrangement links TRBV3-1 (or the pseudogene TRBV3-2) to TRBJ1-2; TRBD1 aligns across 7 bases. CDR1 is LGHDT and CDR2 is YNNKEL in the germline V gene (reference sequence). The CDR3 has 14 amino acids. With 5 bases clipped from V and 4 bases from J, the junction kept 7 bases outside the gene matches. The CDR3 DNA follows: TGTGCCAGCAGCTTCGGGGGACAGAGCTATGGCTACACCTTC. This gives the protein CASSFGGQSYGYTF.

The chain employs TRBV28 and TRBJ2-3, with a possible D match to TRBD1 (8 bases). There are 15 residues in the CDR3. V was pared by 3 bases and J by 9 bases, with 19 bases between. Germline assignment: CDR1 MDHEN and CDR2 SYDVKM. The CDR3 DNA is TGTGCCAGCAGTTTCCACACCAACAGGGGGGGCACGCAGTATTTT. Residues: CASSFHTNRGGTQYF.

J is TRBJ2-7 and V is TRBV5-1, with TRBD2 as a possible D gene (6 bases). V gave up 4 bases and J gave up 2 bases, with 16 bases separating them. CDR1 is SGHRS, CDR2 YFSETQ, per germline. CDR3 length: 15 residues. The CDR3 sequence is CASSPAGGQTYEQYF. CDR3 nucleotides: TGCGCCAGCAGCCCAGCGGGTGGGCAGACCTACGAGCAGTACTTC.

This chain uses TRBV4-2 with TRBJ2-7; D gene ambiguous. The CDR3 runs to 18 residues. V lost 0 bases and J lost 3, with 21 bases in between. Germline V gene lookup returns CDR1 LGHNA and CDR2 YNFKEQ. The CDR3 sequence is CASSQDAQTASRVYEQYF. DNA of the CDR3: TGTGCCAGCAGCCAAGACGCCCAGACCGCCTCACGGGTCTACGAGCAGTACTTC.

The chain joins TRBV6-2 or TRBV6-3 to TRBJ2-3, with 9 bases fitting TRBD2. The CDR3 loop spans 14 amino acids. The V gene's germline CDR1 is MNHEY and CDR2 SVGEGT. V gave up 4 bases and J gave up 5 bases; unmatched junction bases: 4. Here the CDR3 DNA reads TGTGCCAGCAGTTCCGGGACTAGCCGAGATACGCAGTATTTT. Translated: CASSSGTSRDTQYF.

V gene TRBV10-1 combines with J gene TRBJ2-7; 7 nucleotides line up with TRBD2. The germline gives CDR1 WNHNN, CDR2 SYGVQD (reference sequence). The trim removed 8 bases at V and 2 bases at J, leaving 15 bases unmatched. The CDR3 contains 16 residues. The CDR3 loop reads CASGSSGVAGTYEQYF. The DNA of the CDR3 is TGCGCCAGCGGGTCCTCGGGGGTAGCGGGTACCTACGAGCAGTACTTC.

The chain links TRBV7-2 to TRBJ2-7, with TRBD1 matching over 9 bases. This CDR3 is 14 amino acids long. Unmatched junction bases numbered 7, after V lost 6 bases and J lost 4 bases. Germline CDR1 SGHTA, CDR2 FQGNSA. In DNA form, the CDR3 reads TGTGCCAGCAGGGTGGGACAGGGTGGATACGAGCAGTACTTC. Protein product: CASRVGQGGYEQYF.

This chain connects TRBV5-4 to TRBJ2-3; D possibly corresponds to TRBD2 (6 bases). The germline gives CDR1 SGHNT, CDR2 YYREEE (reference sequence). This CDR3 spans 15 amino acids. Trimming left V 1 base short and J 9 bases short, with 18 bases between. For the CDR3, the DNA is TGTGCCAGCAGCTTGCCGGGGGACGGAATAACAACGCAGTATTTT. It codes for CASSLPGDGITTQYF.

CDR3 DNA sequence: TGTGCCAGTAGCCGCTATGCGACAGAGTTCGGAAACACCATATATTTT. It yields the protein CASSRYATEFGNTIYF. The chain is built from TRBV19 and TRBJ1-3; the D gene is possibly TRBD1 (5 bases). Germline V gene data show CDR1 as LNHDA and CDR2 as SQIVND (reference sequence). This CDR3 spans 16 amino acids. V lost 6 bases and J 4 bases, leaving 19 bases between the germline ends.

Only a few counts were recorded for this clone. The chain is built from TRBV20-1 and TRBJ2-1, with D hard to call. Germline CDR1 and CDR2: DFQATT and SNEGSKA (reference sequence). The CDR3 extends over 14 amino acids. The V and J ends lost 3 bases and 4 bases respectively, with 13 bases between them. The CDR3 spells CSASAARTYNEQFF. DNA of the CDR3: TGCAGTGCTAGTGCGGCTAGAACTTACAATGAGCAGTTCTTC.

In its sample, this clone was seen once. V is TRBV7-9 and J is TRBJ2-7; D may be TRBD1 (6 bases). This CDR3 has 15 amino acids. The germline V gene has CDR1 SEHNR and CDR2 FQNEAQ (reference sequence). Trimming took off 2 bases at V and 5 bases at J, with 16 bases between the two ends. Here the CDR3 DNA reads TGTGCCAGCAGCTTAAGAGGAACAGGGAACGACGAGCAGTACTTC. As protein: CASSLRGTGNDEQYF. The whole variable domain, filled in from reference TRBV7-9 and TRBJ2-7, reads DTGVSQNPRHKITKRGQNVTFRCDPISEHNRLYWYRQTLGQGPEFLTYFQNEAQLEKSRLLSDRFSAERPKGSFSTLEIQRTEQGDSAMYLCASSLRGTGNDEQYFGPGTRLTVT.

The CDR3 protein is CASSIAGGMSNQPQHF. CDR3 in DNA: TGTGCCAGTAGTATAGCCGGGGGGATGAGCAATCAGCCCCAGCATTTT. The chain carries TRBV19 and TRBJ1-5, with D perhaps matching TRBD1 (5 bases). From germline, CDR1 is LNHDA and CDR2 SQIVND (reference sequence). The CDR3 runs 16 residues. V lost 1 base to trimming and J lost 1 base, with 11 bases between them.

V usage is TRBV5-4 and J usage is TRBJ2-5, with TRBD1 as a possible D gene (6 bases). This CDR3 is 15 amino acids long. V lost 0 bases to trimming and J lost 0 bases, with 9 bases between them. Germline loops: CDR1 SGHNT, CDR2 YYREEE (reference sequence). CDR3 loop: CASSLVQGYQETQYF. CDR3 bases: TGTGCCAGCAGCTTGGTGCAGGGGTACCAAGAGACCCAGTACTTC. The variable domain in full, completed from reference TRBV5-4 and TRBJ2-5, reads ETGVTQSPTHLIKTRGQQVTLRCSSQSGHNTVSWYQQALGQGPQFIFQYYREEENGRGNFPPRFSGLQFPNYSSELNVNALELDDSALYLCASSLVQGYQETQYFGPGTRLLVL.

V gene TRBV3-1 (or the pseudogene TRBV3-2) combines with J gene TRBJ2-5; D unresolved. Trimming stripped 0 bases from V and 2 bases from J, with 7 bases between. Germline loops: CDR1 LGHDT, CDR2 YNNKEL (reference sequence). The CDR3 is 14 amino acids. Here the CDR3 reads CASSQDVTQETQYF. The CDR3 DNA is TGTGCCAGCAGCCAAGATGTTACACAAGAGACCCAGTACTTC.

V and J are TRBV25-1 and TRBJ2-5; no clear D gene. The CDR3 covers 15 residues. The ends were cut back, 3 bases at V and 5 bases at J, with 16 bases in the middle. Germline CDR1 is MGHDK and CDR2 is SYGVNS. The CDR3 DNA follows: TGTGCCAGCAGTGACCCAGCCACAGTGTCTGAGACCCAGTACTTC. Amino acid sequence: CASSDPATVSETQYF.

This rearrangement joins TRBV6-1 to TRBJ2-7; unclear D gene. Looked up from germline, CDR1 is MNHNS and CDR2 is SASEGT. The CDR3 has 16 residues. Trimming took 4 bases from V and 2 from J, leaving 18 bases between them. Written as DNA, the CDR3 is TGTGCCAGCAGTGGAATTCGTTACGCAGGAACCTACGAGCAGTACTTC. This codes for CASSGIRYAGTYEQYF.

With regard to this clone: This sample also contains other DNA sequences that code for the same CDR3. The J gene is TRBJ1-2, the V gene TRBV6-1, with a weak D call TRBD1 (5 bases). This CDR3 has 15 residues. CDR1 and CDR2 from the germline V gene are MNHNS and SASEGT. The V end lost 0 bases, the J end lost 6 bases, and 14 bases lay between the germline ends. The CDR3 is CASSEATGGRDGYTF. CDR3 DNA: TGTGCCAGCAGTGAAGCCACCGGGGGAAGGGATGGCTACACCTTC.

This chain uses TRBV19 with TRBJ2-3; TRBD1 matches 7 bases. Germline V lookup: CDR1 LNHDA, CDR2 SQIVND (reference sequence). V shed 8 bases, J shed 1 base, and the junction held 9 bases outside the gene matches. CDR3 size: 15 residues. CDR3 in amino acids: CASSPTGYGTDTQYF. DNA for the CDR3: TGTGCCAGTTCCCCGACAGGGTACGGCACAGATACGCAGTATTTT.

This clone has only a few counts. The J gene is TRBJ2-7, the V gene TRBV6-6; 7 bases map to TRBD1. The CDR3 has 14 amino acids. The V gene's germline CDR1 is MNHNY and CDR2 SVGAGI (reference sequence). V lost 7 bases, J lost 2 bases, and 8 bases stayed unmatched. CDR3 in DNA: TGTGCCAGCACCCCGACAGGGTTTCCCTACGAGCAGTACTTC. Encoded protein: CASTPTGFPYEQYF.

The V call is TRBV18, the J call TRBJ1-2; D is uncertain. V lost 3 bases to trimming and J lost 4 bases, with 12 bases between them. Germline V CDR1 and CDR2: KGHSH, LQKENI. The CDR3 loop spans 14 amino acids. This chain's CDR3 is CASSPNQESYGYTF. The CDR3, as DNA: TGTGCCAGCTCACCTAACCAGGAATCCTATGGCTACACCTTC.

This chain uses TRBV18 with TRBJ1-1; D gene uncertain. The CDR3 has 14 residues. Trimming took 8 bases from V and 1 from J, leaving 14 bases between them. Germline loops: CDR1 KGHSH, CDR2 LQKENI. The CDR3 is CASLVNIPNTEAFF. CDR3 DNA sequence: TGTGCCAGCCTCGTTAATATCCCGAACACTGAAGCTTTCTTT.

The chain joins TRBV18 to TRBJ1-2; tentative D call: TRBD1 (6 bases). This CDR3 region has 15 residues. The V gene lost 2 bases and the J gene lost 4 bases, with 14 bases spanning the gap. Per the germline V gene, CDR1 is KGHSH and CDR2 is LQKENI. CDR3: CASSPTTGEFYGYTF. The CDR3 DNA follows: TGTGCCAGCTCACCAACGACAGGAGAATTCTATGGCTACACCTTC. The variable domain in full, completed from reference TRBV18 and TRBJ1-2, reads NAGVMQNPRHLVRRRGQEARLRCSPMKGHSHVYWYRQLPEEGLKFMVYLQKENIIDESGMPKERFSAEFPKEGPSILRIQQVVRGDSAAYFCASSPTTGEFYGYTFGSGTRLTVV.